This T cell receptor beta chain comes out of a study of Graves' ophthalmopathy and Graves' hyperthyroidism. Among the exclusions were patients with other autoimmune diseases, uncontrolled infections, pregnancy or lactation. Clinical symptoms, serum thyroxine, TRAb, thyroid ultrasound and orbital computed tomography formed the basis of diagnosis. Study-wide points: Researchers report that a 13-signature model separated ophthalmopathy from stable hyperthyroidism, posting around 86% sensitivity and around 80% specificity.

This CDR3 is built from 22 residues. V shed 1 base and J 1 base; nucleotides not matched to a gene: 16. In germline, CDR1 is ENHRY, CDR2 SYGVKD. This clonotype was counted a single time. Its antigen is as yet unknown. Amplified material comprised TCR beta CDR3 regions derived from RNA transcripts. An initial RT-PCR round employing HTBI primers preceded a second-round multiplex PCR. TCRdb ran MiXCR on the multiplex PCR reads and lists one entry per CDR3 protein. The table lists 260,000 or so distinct CDR3 sequences, around 50% of them singletons. Input material: peripheral blood. This sequence joins TRBV10-3 and TRBJ2-6, with TRBD1 identical over 10 bases. This clonotype was obtained from an adult man with Graves' ophthalmopathy. CDR3 DNA sequence: TGTGCCATCAGTGAGTACGTCGGGACAGGGGATCCGAAAAGGTCTGGGGCCAACGTCCTGACTTTC. Protein product: CAISEYVGTGDPKRSGANVLTF.